This TCR beta chain was found in a study of shared clonotypes between healthy human individuals. Study-level points and caveats: Rarefaction indicated that sorted-subset sequencing remained incomplete although depth was large.

This clone was seen a handful of times. The antigen is not known. Additional DNA sequences in this sample encode the identical CDR3. Healthy adults negative for HIV, lacking recent acute infections or vaccinations, served as donors. Under the authors' procedure: Filtering of immunoSEQ junctional sequences could not match full-length read filtering. Produced via immunoSEQ multiplex PCR; TCRdb's table is partial and in-frame only. D and trimming come from the DNA, and the V and J calls and clone size come from that table. The data contain over a million clones, about 84% of them singletons. Germline assignment: CDR1 SGHRS and CDR2 YFSETQ. The CDR3 runs 13 residues. The V end lost 2 bases, the J end lost 2 bases, and 8 bases lay between the germline ends.

The chain is built from TRBV5-1 and TRBJ2-7; D not certain. Sequences were obtained from memory CD4+ T cells from PBMCs. Subset reported: CD45RA-negative fraction. The receptor was derived from a man in his late teens or twenties in good health. Some clones in this sample may be carry-over from other donors' samples. Here the CDR3 DNA reads TGCGCCAGCAGCTTCTCTGGAACCTACGAGCAGTACTTC. Translated, it gives CASSFSGTYEQYF.